What follows are 15 T cell receptor beta chains derived from one specimen sequenced in a study of blood T cell repertoires in COVID-19. Sequenced by immunoSEQ multiplex PCR; TCRdb stores in-frame clones only, minus some. The table has 200,000 to 250,000 clones, approximately 82% seen once. The sample was PBMCs or T cells enriched from blood (not recorded which). The receptors were sampled from a middle-aged man who had recovered from COVID-19.

The J gene is TRBJ1-2, the V gene TRBV11-3, with 7 bases fitting TRBD1. The CDR3 contains 14 residues. With V trimmed by 3 bases and J by 4 bases, 5 bases remained unmatched. The germline CDR1 and CDR2 sequences are SGHNT and YENEEA. CDR3 nucleotides: TGTGCCAGCAGCTTTATCGGGACAGTCTATGGCTACACCTTC. The encoded protein is CASSFIGTVYGYTF. Based on the CDR3 plus reference TRBV11-3 and TRBJ1-2, the full variable domain is EAGVVQSPRYKIIEKKQPVAFWCNPISGHNTLYWYLQNLGQGPELLIRYENEEAVDDSQLPKDRFSAERLKGVDSTLKIQPAELGDSAVYLCASSFIGTVYGYTFGSGTRLTVV.

The chain joins TRBV25-1 to TRBJ1-2, with 7 bases matching TRBD1. CDR1 and CDR2 (germline): MGHDK, SYGVNS. The V and J ends lost 4 bases and 4 bases, in that order; junction bases with no gene match: 9. CDR3 size: 15 residues. The chain's CDR3 is CASSGDSEITYGYTF. The CDR3 DNA follows: TGTGCCAGCAGTGGGGACAGCGAAATTACCTATGGCTACACCTTC.

The rearrangement joins TRBV4-2 to TRBJ2-1; 7 bases line up with TRBD2. J gave up 5 bases and V 3 bases, and 7 bases lay outside the gene matches. The CDR3 contains 15 residues. The germline V gene encodes CDR1 LGHNA and CDR2 YNFKEQ. The CDR3 DNA reads TGTGCCAGCAGCCACCTGCCAGCGGGGAACAATGAGCAGTTCTTC. This sequence encodes CASSHLPAGNNEQFF.

This clone was recorded only once. J is TRBJ2-1 and V is TRBV4-3; 15 bases fit TRBD2. The CDR3 extends over 17 amino acids. V lost 4 bases to trimming and J lost 4 bases; unmatched junction nucleotides: 5. CDR1 is LGHNA and CDR2 is YSLEER in the germline V gene. CDR3 in DNA: TGCGCCAGCAGCCGCCGGACTAGCGGGGGGGCATACAATGAGCAGTTCTTC. This sequence encodes CASSRRTSGGAYNEQFF.

This sequence joins TRBV3-1 (or the pseudogene TRBV3-2) and TRBJ1-3; 9 bases align to TRBD1. Germline CDR1 is LGHDT and CDR2 is YNNKEL (reference sequence). The CDR3 covers 18 residues. Trimming at V came to 3 bases and at J to 0 bases, leaving 9 bases not matched to a gene. Here the CDR3 DNA reads TGTGCCAGCAGCCAGACCGGGACAGGGCTGAGCTCTGGAAACACCATATATTTT. It translates to CASSQTGTGLSSGNTIYF.

The V and J genes are TRBV6-1 and TRBJ2-7; 7 bases are shared with TRBD1. Germline V gene lookup returns CDR1 MNHNS and CDR2 SASEGT. There are 14 residues in the CDR3. The junction had 4 bases not matched to a gene; V was cut back by 3 bases and J by 2 bases. The chain's CDR3 is CASSEYRGPYEQYF. CDR3 coding DNA: TGTGCCAGCAGTGAGTACAGGGGCCCCTACGAGCAGTACTTC.

The chain carries TRBV7-9 and TRBJ2-1; tentative D call: TRBD2 (6 bases). V lost 2 bases to trimming and J lost 8 bases, with 7 bases between them. CDR1 and CDR2 (germline): SEHNR, FQNEAQ (reference sequence). This CDR3 contains 12 residues. Written as DNA, the CDR3 is TGTGCCAGCAGCTTAACGGGGGATGAGCAGTTCTTC. Translation gives CASSLTGDEQFF.

V gene TRBV5-6 combines with J gene TRBJ2-3; TRBD2 agrees at 9 bases. The J segment lost 2 bases and the V segment lost 0 bases, leaving 4 bases of the junction unmatched. This CDR3 comprises 16 residues. CDR1 SGHDT and CDR2 YYEEEE come from the germline V gene. CDR3 coding DNA: TGTGCCAGCAGCTTGGCCGCTAGCGGGAACACAGATACGCAGTATTTT. As protein: CASSLAASGNTDTQYF.

The chain combines TRBV3-1 (or the pseudogene TRBV3-2) with TRBJ1-1; D possibly corresponds to TRBD1 (5 bases). The germline V gene encodes CDR1 LGHDT and CDR2 YNNKEL (reference sequence). This CDR3 contains 14 residues. Trimming shortened V by 5 bases and J by 1 base, and 11 bases separated the two germline ends. The CDR3 is CASSMTEPNTEAFF. The CDR3 DNA sequence: TGTGCCAGCAGCATGACAGAGCCGAACACTGAAGCTTTCTTT.

The J gene is TRBJ2-3, the V gene TRBV5-5, with TRBD1 matching 8 bases. The V gene end was trimmed by 3 bases and the J gene end by 0 bases; junction bases not matched to a gene: 9. Germline CDR1 is SGHKS and CDR2 is YYEKEE (reference sequence). The CDR3 is 17 amino acids. The CDR3 region is CASSSPWTGPSTDTQYF. CDR3 in DNA: TGTGCCAGCAGCTCCCCTTGGACAGGGCCTAGCACAGATACGCAGTATTTT. Supplemented by reference TRBV5-5 and TRBJ2-3, the full variable domain reads DAGVTQSPTHLIKTRGQQVTLRCSPISGHKSVSWYQQVLGQGPQFIFQYYEKEERGRGNFPDRFSARQFPNYSSELNVNALLLGDSALYLCASSSPWTGPSTDTQYFGPGTRLTVL.

Regarding this clone: The same CDR3 is also encoded by other DNA sequences in this sample. The chain joins TRBV9 to TRBJ2-7, with 12 positions matching TRBD2. The ends lost 0 bases at V and 0 bases at J; junction bases unmatched: 4. The germline CDR1 and CDR2 sequences are SGDLS and YYNGEE. The CDR3 spans 17 residues. Written as DNA, the CDR3 is TGTGCCAGCAGCGTAGCTAGCGGGGGGGATAGCTCCTACGAGCAGTACTTC. Translated, it gives CASSVASGGDSSYEQYF.

V usage is TRBV27 and J usage is TRBJ2-2; 7 bases align to TRBD1. Germline CDR1 reads MNHEY; CDR2 reads SMNVEV (reference sequence). The CDR3 is made up of 15 amino acids. V shed 5 bases and J 3 bases; nucleotides not matched to a gene: 6. The DNA of the CDR3 is TGTGCCAGCAGTCCTTGGGACAGACACACCGGGGAGCTGTTTTTT. It translates to CASSPWDRHTGELFF.

This clone was detected only once. The chain has TRBV12-5 and TRBJ2-3; a weak D match, TRBD2 (6 bases). This CDR3 contains 19 residues. Deletions cut 2 bases from V and 4 bases from J, with 25 bases between. From germline, CDR1 is LGHNT and CDR2 FRNRAP. This chain's CDR3 is CASGLSRGFNGGVADTQYF. Written as DNA, the CDR3 is TGTGCTAGTGGTTTGTCCCGGGGGTTTAATGGGGGAGTGGCAGATACGCAGTATTTT.

The rearrangement uses TRBV3-1 (or the pseudogene TRBV3-2) and TRBJ1-1; TRBD1 matches 10 bases. The CDR3 contains 15 residues. Germline loops: CDR1 LGHDT, CDR2 YNNKEL (reference sequence). With 1 base clipped from V and 5 bases from J, the junction kept 4 bases outside the gene matches. The DNA of the CDR3 is TGTGCCAGCAGCCAAGTGGGGACAGGGGTGACTGAAGCTTTCTTT. Translation: CASSQVGTGVTEAFF.

The chain employs TRBV23-1 and TRBJ1-1, with 9 bases identical to TRBD1. TRBV23-1 is treated as an ORF (open reading frame) with a function not yet certain. The length of the CDR3 is 14 residues. V gave up 8 bases and J gave up 11 bases; unmatched junction bases: 15. The CDR3 protein is CASGGQGALPGAFF. CDR3 DNA: TGCGCCAGCGGGGGACAGGGAGCTCTCCCGGGGGCTTTCTTT.